This T cell receptor (beta chain) was sequenced in a study of cytomegalovirus exposure and HLA in healthy donors. The ends were cut back, 2 bases at V and 2 bases at J, with 9 bases in the middle. This CDR3 is built from 14 residues. Per the germline V gene, CDR1 is SGHRS and CDR2 is YFSETQ. Findings and limits, study-wide: A later analysis showed HLA-associated TCR beta chains outstripping equally common others in clonal expansion.

A note on this clone: The antigen remains undetermined.

13 Jbeta primers and 60 Vbeta primers were used for the PCR. Assay: immunoSEQ multiplex PCR; the TCRdb copy retains only in-frame clones and omits some. Found here are approximately 170,000 clones, more than 60% of them singletons; the top ten hold around 4.7%. The V and J genes are TRBV5-1 and TRBJ2-3, with no clear D. The source is a male donor in good health and CMV-seronegative. Sequenced input: PBMCs. The CDR3 here is CASSFLLNTDTQYF. The CDR3 bases are TGCGCCAGCAGCTTCTTACTAAACACAGATACGCAGTATTTT.